The TCR beta chain under discussion was sequenced for a study of blood T cell repertoires in COVID-19. In the study overall: Both acute and convalescent COVID-19 samples were obtained from the United States, Italy and Spain. Sources were T cells, B-cell-depleted T cells, or PBMCs; the material itself was cDNA or gDNA.

Some clones are missing from TCRdb's copy, which holds only in-frame ones; the method was immunoSEQ multiplex PCR. The repertoire holds more than 45,000 clones, with under 90% as singletons. This clone was seen once. Patients at the Seattle site were enrolled during active infection and followed longitudinally. The clonotype was recovered from a woman of 80 years or more with COVID-19, enrolled during active disease. The specimen was peripheral blood.

The DNA of the CDR3 is TGTGCCAGCTCACCCCGAGTCGCTGCAACTAATGAAAAACTGTTTTTT. Residues: CASSPRVAATNEKLFF. The genes are TRBV18 and TRBJ1-4; D not certain. Trimming took 3 bases from V and 0 from J, leaving 11 bases between them. This CDR3 is built from 16 residues. Germline CDR1 reads KGHSH; CDR2 reads LQKENI.